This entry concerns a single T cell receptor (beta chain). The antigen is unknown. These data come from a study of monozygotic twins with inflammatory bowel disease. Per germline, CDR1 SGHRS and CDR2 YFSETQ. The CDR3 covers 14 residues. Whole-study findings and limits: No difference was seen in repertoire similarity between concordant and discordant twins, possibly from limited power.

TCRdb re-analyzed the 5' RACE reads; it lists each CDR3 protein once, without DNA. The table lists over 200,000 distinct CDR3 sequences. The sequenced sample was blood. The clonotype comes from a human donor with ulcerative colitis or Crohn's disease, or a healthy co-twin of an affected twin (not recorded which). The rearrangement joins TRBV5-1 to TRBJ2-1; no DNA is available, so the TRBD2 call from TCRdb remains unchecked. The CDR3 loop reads CASSAVLEGNEQFF.